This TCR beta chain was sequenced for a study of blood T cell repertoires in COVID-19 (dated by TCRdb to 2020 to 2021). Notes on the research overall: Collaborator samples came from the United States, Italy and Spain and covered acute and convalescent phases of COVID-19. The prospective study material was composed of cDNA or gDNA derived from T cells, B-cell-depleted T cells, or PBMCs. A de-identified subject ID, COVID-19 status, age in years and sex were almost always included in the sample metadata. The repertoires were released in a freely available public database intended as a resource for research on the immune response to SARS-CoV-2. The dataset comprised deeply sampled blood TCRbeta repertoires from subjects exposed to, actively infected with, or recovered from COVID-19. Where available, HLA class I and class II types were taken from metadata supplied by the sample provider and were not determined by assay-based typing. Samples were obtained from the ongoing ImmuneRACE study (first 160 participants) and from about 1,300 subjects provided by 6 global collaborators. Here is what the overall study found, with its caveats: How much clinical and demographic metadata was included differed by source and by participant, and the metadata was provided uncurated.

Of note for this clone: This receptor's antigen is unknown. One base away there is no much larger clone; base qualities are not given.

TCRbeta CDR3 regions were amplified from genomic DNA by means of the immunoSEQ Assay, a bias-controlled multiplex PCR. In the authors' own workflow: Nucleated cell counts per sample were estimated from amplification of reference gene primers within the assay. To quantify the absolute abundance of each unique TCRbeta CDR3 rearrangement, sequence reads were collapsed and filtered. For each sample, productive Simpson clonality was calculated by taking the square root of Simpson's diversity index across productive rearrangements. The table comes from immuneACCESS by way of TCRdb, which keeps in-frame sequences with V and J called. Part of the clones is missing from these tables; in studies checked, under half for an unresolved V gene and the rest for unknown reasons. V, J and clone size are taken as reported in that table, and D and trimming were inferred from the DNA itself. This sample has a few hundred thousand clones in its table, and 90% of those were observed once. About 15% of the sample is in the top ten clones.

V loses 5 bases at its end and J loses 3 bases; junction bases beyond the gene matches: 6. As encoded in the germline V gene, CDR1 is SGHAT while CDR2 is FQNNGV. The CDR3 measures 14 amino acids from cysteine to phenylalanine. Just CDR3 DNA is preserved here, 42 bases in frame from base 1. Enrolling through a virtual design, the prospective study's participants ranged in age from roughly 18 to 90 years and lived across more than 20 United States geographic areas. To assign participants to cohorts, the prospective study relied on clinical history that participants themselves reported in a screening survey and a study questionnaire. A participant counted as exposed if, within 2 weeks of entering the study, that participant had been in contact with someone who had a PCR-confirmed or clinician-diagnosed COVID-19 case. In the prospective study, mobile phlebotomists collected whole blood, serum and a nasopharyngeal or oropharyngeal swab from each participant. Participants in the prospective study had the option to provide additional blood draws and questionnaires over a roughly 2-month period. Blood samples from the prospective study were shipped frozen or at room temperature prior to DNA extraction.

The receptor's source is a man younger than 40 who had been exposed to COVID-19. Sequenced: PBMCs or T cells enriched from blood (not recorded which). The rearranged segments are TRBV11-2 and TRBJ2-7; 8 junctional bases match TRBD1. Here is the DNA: TGTGCCAGCAGCCCGGGACAGGAGTACTACGAGCAGTACTTC. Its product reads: CASSPGQEYYEQYF.